These 15 T cell receptor beta chains were all obtained from the same sample, sequenced in a study of cytomegalovirus exposure and HLA in healthy donors. Repertoires were generated with immunoSEQ multiplex PCR, while TCRdb's copy carries only in-frame clones and drops some. The table shows over 150,000 clones, with approximately 86% occurring only once. The specimen sequenced was PBMCs. The receptors were gathered from a woman under 30 in good health and CMV-seronegative.

The chain uses TRBV6-5 and TRBJ2-7; TRBD2 is a possible D gene (7 bases). CDR3 length: 14 amino acids. Between the trimmed V and J ends, which lost 3 bases and 3 bases, there was a span of 12 bases. Germline V gives CDR1 MNHEY, CDR2 SVGAGI. The CDR3 is CASSYGGGFYEQYF. The CDR3 DNA is TGTGCCAGCAGTTATGGGGGGGGCTTCTACGAGCAGTACTTC.

This clone occurred a few times. The chain joins TRBV9 to TRBJ2-7, with TRBD2 matching over 12 bases. After removal of 3 bases from V and 7 bases from J, the junction contained 8 bases not matched to a gene. The CDR3 loop spans 15 amino acids. The germline CDR1 and CDR2 sequences are SGDLS and YYNGEE. The CDR3 region has the DNA TGTGCCAGCAGCGGCACTAGCGGGAGGCTCGGGGAGCAGTACTTC. Protein product: CASSGTSGRLGEQYF.

The chain is built from TRBV30 and TRBJ1-5; the D is unclear. Trimming pared 1 base from V and 4 bases from J, leaving 14 bases between. This CDR3 is 15 amino acids long. Germline-derived CDR1 and CDR2 are GTSNPN and SVGIG (reference sequence). In nucleotides, the CDR3 is TGTGCCTGGAGTGGGAGAGGGCTGTTTAATCAGCCCCAGCATTTT. As protein: CAWSGRGLFNQPQHF. Based on the CDR3 plus reference TRBV30 and TRBJ1-5, the full variable domain is SQTIHQWPATLVQPVGSPLSLECTVEGTSNPNLYWYRQAAGRGLQLLFYSVGIGQISSEVPQNLSASRPQDRQFILSSKKLLLSDSGFYLCAWSGRGLFNQPQHFGDGTRLSIL.

This clone was detected only a few times. A junction end diverges from the germline sequence, so it may reflect a read error. The chain carries TRBV13 and TRBJ2-5, with a possible D match to TRBD2 (6 bases). The CDR3 runs to 10 residues. CDR1 and CDR2 from the germline V gene are PRHDT and FYEKMQ (reference sequence). The CDR3 DNA is TGTGCCAGCAGCACACGCCTAGCGAACTTC. Amino acids: CASSTRLANF. Full variable domain (remainder filled in from reference TRBV13 and TRBJ2-5): AAGVIQSPRHLIKEKRETATLKCYPIPRHDTVYWYQQGPGQDPQFLISFYEKMQSDKGSIPDRFSAQQFSDYHSELNMSSLELGDSALYFCASSTRLANFGPGTRLLVL.

This chain connects TRBV2 to TRBJ1-1; D might be TRBD1 (6 bases). The CDR3 is 13 amino acids. Germline V CDR1 and CDR2: SNHLY, FYNNEI. Here the CDR3 reads CASWTVRNTEAFF. CDR3 nucleotides: TGTGCATCCTGGACAGTCAGGAACACTGAAGCTTTCTTT.

This clone was counted a few times. The chain recombines TRBV25-1 with TRBJ2-7; tentatively, D is TRBD2 (6 bases). In germline, CDR1 is MGHDK, CDR2 SYGVNS. This CDR3 contains 13 residues. V was clipped by 2 bases and J by 6 bases, with 11 bases between them. CDR3 sequence (DNA): TGTGCCAGCAGTGAAAGGTCCGGGGGCGAGCAGTACTTC. This gives the protein CASSERSGGEQYF.

This clone was counted a few times. The chain joins TRBV18 to TRBJ1-2; no definite D call. Germline CDR1 reads KGHSH; CDR2 reads LQKENI. This CDR3 has 15 amino acids. The V end was cut by 0 bases, the J end by 2 bases, with 10 bases between. The CDR3 spells CASSPPVNRNYGYTF. As DNA, the CDR3 is TGTGCCAGCTCACCACCGGTGAATAGAAACTATGGCTACACCTTC.

This clone came up a few times. CDR3 bases: TGCGCCAGCAGCTCCGGGACTAGGACAGCCGAGCAGTACTTC. Translating gives CASSSGTRTAEQYF. The V call is TRBV5-1, the J call TRBJ2-7; 8 bases match TRBD2. Trimming removed 3 bases from V and 6 bases from J; junction bases left unmatched: 8. The length of the CDR3 is 14 residues. Germline loops: CDR1 SGHRS, CDR2 YFSETQ. Full variable domain (missing parts from reference TRBV5-1 and TRBJ2-7): KAGVTQTPRYLIKTRGQQVTLSCSPISGHRSVSWYQQTPGQGLQFLFEYFSETQRNKGNFPGRFSGRQFSNSRSEMNVSTLELGDSALYLCASSSGTRTAEQYFGPGTRLTVT.

V is TRBV2 and J is TRBJ1-4; no reliable D call. The germline V gene has CDR1 SNHLY and CDR2 FYNNEI. This CDR3 region has 13 residues. V lost 4 bases and J 5 bases, leaving 8 bases between the germline ends. CDR3: CASSAGENEKLFF. The CDR3 DNA reads TGTGCCAGCAGTGCCGGGGAGAATGAAAAACTGTTTTTT.

The chain uses TRBV30 and TRBJ2-3, with 11 bases matching TRBD2. This CDR3 contains 20 residues. The ends lost 0 bases at V and 4 bases at J; junction bases unmatched: 18. The germline V gene encodes CDR1 GTSNPN and CDR2 SVGIG (reference sequence). In DNA form, the CDR3 reads TGTGCCTGGAGTGTCAGCTGGGTTGGTTTAGCGGGGGGGCCGGCAGATACGCAGTATTTT. It specifies CAWSVSWVGLAGGPADTQYF.

V and J are TRBV7-9 and TRBJ1-1, with unresolved D. V was pared by 5 bases and J by 0 bases, with 10 bases between. This CDR3 spans 14 amino acids. Germline values: CDR1 SEHNR, CDR2 FQNEAQ (reference sequence). This CDR3 reads CASSPSNMNTEAFF. The CDR3 DNA reads as TGTGCCAGCAGCCCCTCTAATATGAACACTGAAGCTTTCTTT.

J is TRBJ2-2 and V is TRBV5-4; 7 bases match TRBD2. With V trimmed by 0 bases and J by 8 bases, 10 bases remained unmatched. Germline V gene sequence: CDR1 SGHNT, CDR2 YYREEE (reference sequence). CDR3 size: 16 residues. The CDR3 is CASSLGGSIDSGELFF. CDR3 DNA sequence: TGTGCCAGCAGCTTGGGCGGGAGTATAGATTCTGGGGAGCTGTTTTTT.

The chain joins TRBV30 to TRBJ2-2; D gene ambiguous. V dropped 4 bases and J dropped 8 bases, with 8 bases sitting between them. The germline V gene encodes CDR1 GTSNPN and CDR2 SVGIG (reference sequence). CDR3 size: 11 residues. The CDR3 DNA reads TGTGCCTGGACTATTCGGGGGGAGCTGTTTTTT. Amino acid sequence: CAWTIRGELFF.

This clone was found once. This chain uses TRBV5-1 with TRBJ1-3; 7 nucleotides agree with TRBD1. Per germline, CDR1 SGHRS and CDR2 YFSETQ. With V trimmed by 0 bases and J by 3 bases, 6 bases remained unmatched. The CDR3 consists of 16 residues. The CDR3 spells CASSLALTGSGNTIYF. In DNA form, the CDR3 reads TGCGCCAGCAGCTTGGCCTTGACAGGGAGTGGAAACACCATATATTTT.

This clone was counted a few times. The chain uses TRBV29-1 and TRBJ2-1; D unresolved. The CDR3 loop spans 12 amino acids. Looked up from germline, CDR1 is SQVTM and CDR2 is ANQGSEA. V lost 3 bases and J 8 bases, leaving 11 bases between the germline ends. The CDR3 nucleotides read TGCAGCGTTGACAGTCAGTCCTATGAGCAGTTCTTC. This encodes CSVDSQSYEQFF.